The 25 T cell receptor beta chains in this list originate from one sample, sequenced in a study of blood T cell repertoires in COVID-19. TCRdb keeps only in-frame clones here, not all; method: immunoSEQ multiplex PCR. The table includes 400,000 to 550,000 clones, approximately 90% detected once. The sequencing sample was made of peripheral blood. Receptor source: a woman in her thirties with acute or convalescent COVID-19.

This clone was detected only a few times. The V call is TRBV7-9, the J call TRBJ2-1, with 15 bases aligning to TRBD2. V shed 4 bases and J 10 bases; nucleotides not matched to a gene: 11. Germline CDR1 SEHNR, CDR2 FQNEAQ (reference sequence). This CDR3 is built from 17 residues. The DNA for the CDR3 is TGTGCCAGCAGCTCCGGCTGGACTAGCGGGGGGGCTGGGGAGCAGTTCTTC. As protein: CASSSGWTSGGAGEQFF.

The chain has TRBV2 and TRBJ2-7; 8 bases align to TRBD1. The ends lost 2 bases at V and 2 bases at J; junction bases unmatched: 20. Germline V lookup: CDR1 SNHLY, CDR2 FYNNEI. The CDR3 is 20 amino acids. CDR3 sequence: CASSEPSLPGTGGITYEQYF. The DNA for the CDR3 is TGTGCCAGCAGTGAACCTAGCCTCCCCGGGACAGGAGGAATAACCTACGAGCAGTACTTC.

This chain uses TRBV18 with TRBJ2-1; TRBD1 matches 10 bases. CDR1 and CDR2 (germline): KGHSH, LQKENI. The CDR3 is made up of 12 amino acids. Trimming removed 9 bases from V and 8 bases from J; junction bases left unmatched: 4. The chain's CDR3 is CASTTGGYEQFF. The CDR3 DNA is TGTGCCAGTACGACAGGGGGCTATGAGCAGTTCTTC.

This clone was seen more than once but under ten times. This rearrangement joins TRBV11-1 to TRBJ2-1, with D perhaps TRBD1 (5 bases). V lost 8 bases to trimming and J lost 5 bases, with 22 bases between them. Germline CDR1 SGHAT, CDR2 FQDESV (reference sequence). The CDR3 contains 16 residues. The CDR3 protein is CASQPRQKVSNNEQFF. CDR3 in DNA: TGTGCCAGCCAACCTCGACAGAAGGTCTCGAACAATGAGCAGTTCTTC.

J is TRBJ2-3 and V is TRBV5-4, with D possibly being TRBD2 (6 bases). The CDR3 loop spans 16 amino acids. Germline V gives CDR1 SGHNT, CDR2 YYREEE (reference sequence). V dropped 1 base and J dropped 2 bases, with 14 bases sitting between them. CDR3 region: CASSLRSGRHTDTQYF. As DNA, the CDR3 is TGTGCCAGCAGCTTGCGGAGCGGGCGACACACAGATACGCAGTATTTT.

V usage is TRBV29-1 and J usage is TRBJ2-1; 8 positions agree with TRBD2. Germline V CDR1 and CDR2: SQVTM, ANQGSEA. Unmatched junction bases numbered 13, after V lost 8 bases and J lost 4 bases. The CDR3 has 15 residues. CDR3 in DNA: TGCAGCACCCCAGGCAGCGGGGGCCCTTACAATGAGCAGTTCTTC. This encodes CSTPGSGGPYNEQFF.

The chain is built from TRBV4-1 and TRBJ1-5; no clear D. The CDR3 length is 15 residues. Trimming took 0 bases from V and 2 from J, leaving 8 bases between them. Germline V gene data show CDR1 as MGHRA and CDR2 as YSYEKL. The DNA of the CDR3 is TGCGCCAGCAGCCAAGACGGTATGCGCAATCAGCCCCAGCATTTT. This gives the protein CASSQDGMRNQPQHF.

The chain combines TRBV7-9 with TRBJ2-4; 9 nucleotides line up with TRBD1. This CDR3 has 16 residues. Germline CDR1 reads SEHNR; CDR2 reads FQNEAQ (reference sequence). V shed 5 bases and J 0 bases; nucleotides not matched to a gene: 5. The CDR3 sequence: CASSATGGLAKNIQYF. CDR3 DNA: TGTGCCAGCAGCGCAACAGGGGGCTTAGCCAAAAACATTCAGTACTTC.

This clone has a single count. The rearrangement joins TRBV9 to TRBJ2-3; D not resolved. Germline-derived CDR1 and CDR2 are SGDLS and YYNGEE. V was pared by 0 bases and J by 4 bases, with 9 bases between. This CDR3 spans 14 amino acids. The CDR3 loop reads CASSVAANPDTQYF. CDR3 nucleotides: TGTGCCAGCAGCGTAGCCGCGAACCCAGATACGCAGTATTTT.

The rearrangement links TRBV3-1 (or the pseudogene TRBV3-2) to TRBJ2-7; a weak D match, TRBD2 (6 bases). CDR3 length: 13 residues. V was pared by 4 bases and J by 3 bases, with 10 bases between. Per the germline V gene, CDR1 is LGHDT and CDR2 is YNNKEL (reference sequence). The CDR3 loop reads CASSPPGVYEQYF. CDR3 DNA: TGTGCCAGCAGCCCTCCGGGGGTCTACGAGCAGTACTTC.

The chain carries TRBV10-3 and TRBJ1-4; D possibly corresponds to TRBD1 (6 bases). Germline values: CDR1 ENHRY, CDR2 SYGVKD. This CDR3 spans 16 amino acids. V shed 3 bases and J shed 3 bases, with 14 bases lying between them. The DNA of the CDR3 is TGTGCCATCAGTGAACGCCGGACAGAGTCTAATGAAAAACTGTTTTTT. It encodes CAISERRTESNEKLFF.

This rearrangement joins TRBV5-1 to TRBJ2-2; maybe TRBD1 (6 bases). CDR1 is SGHRS, CDR2 YFSETQ, per germline. This CDR3 is 15 amino acids long. V dropped 4 bases and J dropped 2 bases, with 12 bases sitting between them. CDR3 DNA sequence: TGCGCCAGCAGCGTCCCAGGGGCTAACACCGGGGAGCTGTTTTTT. It is translated as CASSVPGANTGELFF.

The chain uses TRBV9 and TRBJ2-5; the D gene is possibly TRBD1 (6 bases). Germline V gene lookup returns CDR1 SGDLS and CDR2 YYNGEE. V dropped 4 bases and J dropped 5 bases, with 18 bases sitting between them. This CDR3 contains 15 residues. The DNA for the CDR3 is TGTGCCAGCAGCCTCTCGGGCAGGGGAATTGAGACCCAGTACTTC. Translated, it gives CASSLSGRGIETQYF.

This chain joins TRBV10-3 and TRBJ1-1; D gene ambiguous. CDR3 length: 13 amino acids. V was cut by 4 bases and J by 1 base, with 7 bases left in between. The germline V gene has CDR1 ENHRY and CDR2 SYGVKD. CDR3: CAISVAGNTEAFF. The CDR3 bases are TGTGCCATCAGTGTTGCAGGGAACACTGAAGCTTTCTTT.

The chain joins TRBV21-1 to TRBJ2-7; the table names TRBD1, a call not compared with the DNA. TRBV21-1 represents a pseudogene. The CDR3 runs 15 residues. The DNA for the CDR3 is TGTGCCAGCAACTCCCGGGACAGGGGGAACTACGAGCAGTACTTC. It encodes CASNSRDRGNYEQYF.

This sequence joins TRBV5-1 and TRBJ1-6, with 9 bases identical to TRBD1. J was trimmed by 10 bases and V by 1 base; bases with no gene match: 6. The germline V gene has CDR1 SGHRS and CDR2 YFSETQ. This CDR3 spans 15 amino acids. CDR3 DNA sequence: TGCGCCAGCAGCTTGACGGGACAGGGTGAATCACCCCTCCACTTT. Protein: CASSLTGQGESPLHF.

This sequence joins TRBV3-1 (or the pseudogene TRBV3-2) and TRBJ2-1, with 9 bases identical to TRBD2. Trimming removed 1 base from V and 15 bases from J; junction bases left unmatched: 10. The germline gives CDR1 LGHDT, CDR2 YNNKEL (reference sequence). The CDR3 consists of 14 residues. CDR3 region: CASSQAVPGLAVFF. CDR3 DNA sequence: TGTGCCAGCAGCCAAGCGGTCCCGGGACTAGCTGTGTTCTTC.

This chain connects TRBV19 to TRBJ1-5; the D is unclear. The V gene's germline CDR1 is LNHDA and CDR2 SQIVND (reference sequence). V lost 6 bases to trimming and J lost 1 base, with 16 bases between them. This CDR3 has 16 amino acids. CDR3 amino acids: CASRRLTGRSNQPQHF. The CDR3 DNA reads as TGTGCCAGTAGAAGACTGACCGGGAGAAGCAATCAGCCCCAGCATTTT.

V gene TRBV30 combines with J gene TRBJ2-1, with 8 bases that match TRBD1. The CDR3 is 12 amino acids. V was pared by 2 bases and J by 10 bases, with 4 bases of the junction left unmatched. Germline V CDR1 and CDR2: GTSNPN, SVGIG (reference sequence). This CDR3 reads CAWSTGGIEQFF. The CDR3 DNA reads TGTGCCTGGAGTACAGGGGGGATAGAGCAGTTCTTC. The complete variable domain, with remaining parts taken from reference TRBV30 and TRBJ2-1, reads SQTIHQWPATLVQPVGSPLSLECTVEGTSNPNLYWYRQAAGRGLQLLFYSVGIGQISSEVPQNLSASRPQDRQFILSSKKLLLSDSGFYLCAWSTGGIEQFFGPGTRLTVL.

The V and J genes are TRBV12-3 or TRBV12-4 and TRBJ2-7; the match to TRBD1 covers 10 bases. The V segment lost 7 bases and the J segment 4 bases; nucleotides outside the gene matches: 4. CDR3 length: 13 residues. The CDR3 loop reads CASKPGQGYEQYF. The CDR3 nucleotides read TGTGCCAGCAAACCGGGACAGGGGTACGAGCAGTACTTC.

The chain carries TRBV27 and TRBJ1-2; TRBD1 aligns across 12 bases. Per the germline V gene, CDR1 is MNHEY and CDR2 is SMNVEV (reference sequence). With 6 bases clipped from V and 2 bases from J, the junction kept 7 bases outside the gene matches. The CDR3 contains 16 residues. CDR3 sequence: CASSPAGTGGNYGYTF. The CDR3 bases are TGTGCCAGCAGCCCCGCCGGGACAGGGGGCAACTATGGCTACACCTTC.

The chain carries TRBV7-3 and TRBJ2-1, with TRBD1 matching 11 bases. V gave up 3 bases and J gave up 7 bases; unmatched junction bases: 2. The CDR3 runs 14 residues. Germline V gene sequence: CDR1 SGHTA, CDR2 FQGTGA. CDR3 protein: CASSFGDRGNEQFF. CDR3 bases: TGTGCCAGCAGCTTTGGGGACAGGGGGAATGAGCAGTTCTTC. Full variable domain (remainder filled in from reference TRBV7-3 and TRBJ2-1): GAGVSQTPSNKVTEKGKYVELRCDPISGHTALYWYRQSLGQGPEFLIYFQGTGAADDSGLPNDRFFAVRPEGSVSTLKIQRTERGDSAVYLCASSFGDRGNEQFFGPGTRLTVL.

This clone has more than one count but fewer than ten. The chain is built from TRBV19 and TRBJ2-1, with 8 positions matching TRBD1. V gave up 3 bases and J gave up 16 bases; unmatched junction bases: 8. Looked up from germline, CDR1 is LNHDA and CDR2 is SQIVND (reference sequence). CDR3 length: 12 residues. The CDR3 DNA reads as TGTGCCAGTAGTATTCAACAGGGGGTCCCTTTCTTC. Translation gives CASSIQQGVPFF.

This chain links TRBV28 with TRBJ2-1; D perhaps matches TRBD1 (6 bases). There are 16 residues in the CDR3. Germline CDR1 is MDHEN and CDR2 is SYDVKM. The ends were cut back, 4 bases at V and 2 bases at J, with 15 bases in the middle. The CDR3 DNA sequence: TGTGCCAGCAGTTCCCACAGGGTTCGCCCCTACAATGAGCAGTTCTTC. Translating gives CASSSHRVRPYNEQFF.

The chain employs TRBV19 and TRBJ2-1; 7 nucleotides align to TRBD1. V shed 9 bases and J 4 bases; nucleotides not matched to a gene: 3. Looked up from germline, CDR1 is LNHDA and CDR2 is SQIVND (reference sequence). The CDR3 covers 12 residues. Here the CDR3 DNA reads TGTGCCAGCGGGACAGCTTACAATGAGCAGTTCTTC. Protein sequence: CASGTAYNEQFF.